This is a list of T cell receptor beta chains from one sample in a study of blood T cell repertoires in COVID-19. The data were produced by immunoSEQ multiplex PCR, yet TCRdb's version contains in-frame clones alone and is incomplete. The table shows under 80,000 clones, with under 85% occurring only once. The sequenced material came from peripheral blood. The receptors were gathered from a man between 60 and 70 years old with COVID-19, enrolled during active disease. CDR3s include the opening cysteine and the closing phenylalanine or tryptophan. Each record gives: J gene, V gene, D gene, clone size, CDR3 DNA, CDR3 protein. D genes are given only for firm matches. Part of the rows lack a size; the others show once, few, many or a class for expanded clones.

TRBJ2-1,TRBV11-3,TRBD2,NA,TGTGCCAGCAGCCCTCGGACGGCGGGAGGGCCCTCCTACAATGAGCAGTTCTTC,CASSPRTAGGPSYNEQFF
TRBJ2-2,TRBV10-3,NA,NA,TGTGCCATCACCCGAGGGGAGGCAGGGGGGAACACCGGGGAGCTGTTTTTT,CAITRGEAGGNTGELFF
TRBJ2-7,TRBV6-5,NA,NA,TGTGCCAGCAGGGCGGGGCCAGGCCACGAGCAGTACTTC,CASRAGPGHEQYF
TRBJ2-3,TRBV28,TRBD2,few,TGTGCCAGCAGCCGGGGACTAGCAACAGATACGCAGTATTTT,CASSRGLATDTQYF
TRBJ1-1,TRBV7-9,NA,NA,TGTGCCAGCAGCTTTCCCCCCGGGAACACTGAAGCTTTCTTT,CASSFPPGNTEAFF
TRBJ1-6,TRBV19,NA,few,TGTGCCAGTAGTACCTCAGGGGCCCTATTCAGCTCCTATAATTCACCCCTCCACTTT,CASSTSGALFSSYNSPLHF
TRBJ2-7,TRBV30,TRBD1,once,TGTGCCTGGAGTCTAGGGACAGAGTACTACGAGCAGTACTTC,CAWSLGTEYYEQYF
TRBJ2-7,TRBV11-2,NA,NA,TGTGCCAGCAGCCGTGACAGCCTCTCCTACGAGCAGTACTTC,CASSRDSLSYEQYF
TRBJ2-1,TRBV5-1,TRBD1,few,TGCGCCAGCGGGACAGGGTTTTACAATGAGCAGTTCTTC,CASGTGFYNEQFF
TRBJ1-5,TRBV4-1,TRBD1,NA,TGCGCCAGCAGCCAAAGGATGACAGGGGGGGTCAATCAGCCCCAGCATTTT,CASSQRMTGGVNQPQHF
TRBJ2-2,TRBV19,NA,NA,TGTGCCAGCCAGGGACAATCCGACACCGGGGAGCTGTTTTTT,CASQGQSDTGELFF
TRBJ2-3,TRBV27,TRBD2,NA,TGTGCCAGCAGTTTAAGGTCTAGCGGGAGAGGTACGCAGTATTTT,CASSLRSSGRGTQYF
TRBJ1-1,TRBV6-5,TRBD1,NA,TGTGCCAGCAATTCAGGGGGTGAAGCTTTCTTT,CASNSGGEAFF
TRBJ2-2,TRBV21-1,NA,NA,TGTGCCAGCAGCAAAACTACTAGCGGGGGGAACACCGGGGAGCTGTTTTTT,CASSKTTSGGNTGELFF
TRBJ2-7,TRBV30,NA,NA,TGTGCCTGGAGTGTTTGGGGCAGCTACGAGCAGTACTTC,CAWSVWGSYEQYF
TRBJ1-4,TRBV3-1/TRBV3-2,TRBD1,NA,TGTGCCAGCAGCCGGGAGACAGGGGCGTTGGGAAAACTGTTTTTT,CASSRETGALGKLFF
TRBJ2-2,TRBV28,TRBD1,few,TGTGCCAGCAGTCTCACAGGACAGGCCTGGAACACCGGGGAGCTGTTTTTT,CASSLTGQAWNTGELFF
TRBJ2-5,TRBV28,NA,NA,TGTGCCAGCAGTCGAACAGTACAAGAGACCCAGTACTTC,CASSRTVQETQYF
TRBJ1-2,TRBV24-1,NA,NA,TGTGCCACCAGTGATTCAACTAACTATGGCTACACCTTC,CATSDSTNYGYTF
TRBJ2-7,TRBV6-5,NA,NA,TGTGCCAGCAGTCTTACAGGGATTGAGCAGTACTTC,CASSLTGIEQYF
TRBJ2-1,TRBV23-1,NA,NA,TGCGCCAGCAGCAGGATTGAGAGGGATGAGCAGTTCTTC,CASSRIERDEQFF
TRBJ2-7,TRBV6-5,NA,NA,TGTGCCAGCATGTCAGGTTACTACGAGCAGTACTTC,CASMSGYYEQYF
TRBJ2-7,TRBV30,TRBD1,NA,TGTGCCTGGAGTACTGGACAGGGGGCTGGCGAGCAGTACTTC,CAWSTGQGAGEQYF
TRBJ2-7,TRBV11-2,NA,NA,TGTGCCAGCAGCACATCTTACGGCAGCGGCTTCTCCTACGAGCAGTACTTC,CASSTSYGSGFSYEQYF
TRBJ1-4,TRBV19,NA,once,TGTGCCAGTAGTGCTACCCGACAAACAACTAATGAAAAACTGTTTTTT,CASSATRQTTNEKLFF
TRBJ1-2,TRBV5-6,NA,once,TGTGCCAGCAGCCCTACAGGGCTCTACGAAGATGGCTACACCTTC,CASSPTGLYEDGYTF
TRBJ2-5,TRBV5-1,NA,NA,TGCGCCAGCAGCTTGAGGAGCTCAGCGGACGGGGGGACCCAGTACTTC,CASSLRSSADGGTQYF
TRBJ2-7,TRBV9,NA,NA,TGTGCCAGCAGCTCTGGGAGCTCCTACGAGCAGTACTTC,CASSSGSSYEQYF
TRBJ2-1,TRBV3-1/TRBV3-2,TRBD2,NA,TGTGCCAGCAGCCACGCACTAGCGGGAGCCTACAATGAGCAGTTCTTC,CASSHALAGAYNEQFF
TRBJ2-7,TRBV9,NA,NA,TGTGCCAGCAGCCCCCACTACGAGCAGTACTTC,CASSPHYEQYF
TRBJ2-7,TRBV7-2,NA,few,TGTGCCAGCAGCAAAGGCGCTAGCACAATCTACGAGCAGTACTTC,CASSKGASTIYEQYF